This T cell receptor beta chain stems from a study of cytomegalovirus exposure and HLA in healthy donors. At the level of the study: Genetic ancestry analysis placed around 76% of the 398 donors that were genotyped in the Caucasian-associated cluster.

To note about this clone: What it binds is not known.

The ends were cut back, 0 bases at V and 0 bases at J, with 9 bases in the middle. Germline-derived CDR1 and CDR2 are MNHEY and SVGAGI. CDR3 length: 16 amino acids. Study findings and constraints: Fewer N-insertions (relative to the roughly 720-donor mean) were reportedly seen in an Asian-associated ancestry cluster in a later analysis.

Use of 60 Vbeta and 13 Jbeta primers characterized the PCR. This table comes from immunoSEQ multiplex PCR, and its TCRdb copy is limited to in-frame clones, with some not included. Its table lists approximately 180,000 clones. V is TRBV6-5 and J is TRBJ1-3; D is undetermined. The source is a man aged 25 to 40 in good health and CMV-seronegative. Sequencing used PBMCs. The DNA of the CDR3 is TGTGCCAGCAGTTACTCGGAGTCTCACTCTGGAAACACCATATATTTT. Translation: CASSYSESHSGNTIYF.